This section outlines one T cell receptor beta chain sequence together with its context. The CDR3 sequence is 16 residues long. Trimming took 0 bases from V and 4 from J; bases not matched to a gene: 10. Germline CDR1 and CDR2: SGHRS and YFSETQ. This specimen belongs to a study of blood T cell repertoires in COVID-19. The method was immunoSEQ multiplex PCR; TCRdb's version includes in-frame clones alone and lacks a portion of them. The sample gives about 230,000 clones, approximately 83% of which show up once; 27% is in the top ten. Sequencing input: peripheral blood. This TCR came from a man aged 40-50 years with acute or convalescent COVID-19. This chain uses TRBV5-1 with TRBJ2-7; 7 bases agree with TRBD2. The DNA for the CDR3 is TGCGCCAGCAGCTTGGAGGGCGGGGCGGGAGCTTACGAGCAGTACTTC. Protein: CASSLEGGAGAYEQYF.